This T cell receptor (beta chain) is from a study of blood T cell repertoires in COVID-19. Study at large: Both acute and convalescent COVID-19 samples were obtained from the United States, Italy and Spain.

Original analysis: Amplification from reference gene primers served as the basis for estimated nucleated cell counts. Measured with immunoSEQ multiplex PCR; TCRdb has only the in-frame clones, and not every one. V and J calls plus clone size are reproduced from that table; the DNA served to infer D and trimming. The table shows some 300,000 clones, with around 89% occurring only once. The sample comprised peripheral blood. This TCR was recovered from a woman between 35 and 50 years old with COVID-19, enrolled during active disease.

The CDR3 sequence is CASSVRVFYEQYF. In DNA, the CDR3 is TGTGCCAGCAGCGTCAGGGTTTTCTACGAGCAGTACTTC. The chain has TRBV11-3 and TRBJ2-7, with D possibly TRBD1 on 5 matching bases. There are 13 residues in the CDR3. Trimming removed 5 bases from V and 3 bases from J, with 11 bases in between. Germline CDR1 reads SGHNT; CDR2 reads YENEEA.